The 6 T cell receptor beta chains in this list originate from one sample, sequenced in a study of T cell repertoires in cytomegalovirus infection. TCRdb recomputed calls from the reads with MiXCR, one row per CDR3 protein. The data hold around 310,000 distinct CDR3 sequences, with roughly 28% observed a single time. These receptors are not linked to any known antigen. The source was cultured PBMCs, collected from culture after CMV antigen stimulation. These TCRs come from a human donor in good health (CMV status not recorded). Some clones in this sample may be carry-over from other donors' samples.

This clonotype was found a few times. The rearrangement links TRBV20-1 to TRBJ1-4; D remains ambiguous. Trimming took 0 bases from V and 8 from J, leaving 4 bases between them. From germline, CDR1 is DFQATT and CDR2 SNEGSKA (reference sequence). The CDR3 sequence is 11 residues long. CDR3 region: CSARDREKLFF. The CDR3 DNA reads TGCAGTGCTAGAGATCGGGAAAAACTGTTTTTT.

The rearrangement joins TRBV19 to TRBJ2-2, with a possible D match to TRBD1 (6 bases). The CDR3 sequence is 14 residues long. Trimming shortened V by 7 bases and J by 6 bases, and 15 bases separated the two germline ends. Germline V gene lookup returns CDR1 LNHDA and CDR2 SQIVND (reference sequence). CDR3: CASTNRVVAGELFF. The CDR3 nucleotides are TGTGCCAGTACCAACAGGGTTGTCGCCGGGGAGCTGTTTTTT.

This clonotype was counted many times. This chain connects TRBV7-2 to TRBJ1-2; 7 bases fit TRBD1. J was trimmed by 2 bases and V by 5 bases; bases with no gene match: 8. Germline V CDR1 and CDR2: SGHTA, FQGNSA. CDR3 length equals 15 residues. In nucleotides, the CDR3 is TGTGCCAGCAGCCTTAAGGACAGGCCCAACTATGGCTACACCTTC. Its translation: CASSLKDRPNYGYTF. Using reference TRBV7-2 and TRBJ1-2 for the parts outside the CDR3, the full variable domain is GAGVSQSPSNKVTEKGKDVELRCDPISGHTALYWYRQSLGQGLEFLIYFQGNSAPDKSGLPSDRFSAERTGGSVSTLTIQRTQQEDSAVYLCASSLKDRPNYGYTFGSGTRLTVV.

The CDR3 DNA reads TGTGCCAGCAGTAAACAGCGATTCTATAATTCACCCCTCCACTTT. Translated, it gives CASSKQRFYNSPLHF. This chain joins TRBV6-5 and TRBJ1-6; the D is unclear. The CDR3 spans 15 residues. V was shortened by 5 bases and J by 3 bases, with 11 bases between the two germline ends. Germline loops: CDR1 MNHEY, CDR2 SVGAGI.

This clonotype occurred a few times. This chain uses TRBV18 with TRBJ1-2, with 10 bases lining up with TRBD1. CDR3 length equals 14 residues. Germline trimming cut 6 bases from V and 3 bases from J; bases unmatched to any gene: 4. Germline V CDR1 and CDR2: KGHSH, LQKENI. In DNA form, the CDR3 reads TGTGCCAGCTCTGACAGGGGGCGCGACTATGGCTACACCTTC. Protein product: CASSDRGRDYGYTF. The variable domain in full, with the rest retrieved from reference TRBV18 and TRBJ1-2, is NAGVMQNPRHLVRRRGQEARLRCSPMKGHSHVYWYRQLPEEGLKFMVYLQKENIIDESGMPKERFSAEFPKEGPSILRIQQVVRGDSAAYFCASSDRGRDYGYTFGSGTRLTVV.

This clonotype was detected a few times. DNA for the CDR3: TGTGCCAGGAGACAGCGTTACTACGAGCAGTACTTC. Translating gives CARRQRYYEQYF. The chain has TRBV28 and TRBJ2-7, with D tentatively TRBD1 (5 bases). Germline V gives CDR1 MDHEN, CDR2 SYDVKM. The CDR3 extends over 12 amino acids. V was trimmed by 9 bases and J by 3 bases, leaving 12 bases between them.